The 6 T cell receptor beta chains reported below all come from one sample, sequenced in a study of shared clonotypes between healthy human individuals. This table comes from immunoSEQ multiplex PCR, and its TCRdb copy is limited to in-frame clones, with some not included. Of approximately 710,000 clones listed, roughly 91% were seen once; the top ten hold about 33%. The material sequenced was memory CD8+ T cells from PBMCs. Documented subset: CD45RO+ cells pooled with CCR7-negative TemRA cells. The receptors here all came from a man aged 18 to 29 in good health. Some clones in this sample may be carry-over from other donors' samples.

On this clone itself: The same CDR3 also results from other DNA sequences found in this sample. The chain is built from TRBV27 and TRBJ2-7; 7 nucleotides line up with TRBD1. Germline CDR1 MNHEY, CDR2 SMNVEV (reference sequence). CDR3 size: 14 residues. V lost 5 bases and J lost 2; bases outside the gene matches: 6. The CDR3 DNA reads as TGTGCCAGCAGTCCGCTTGGGACAGCCTACGAGCAGTACTTC. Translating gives CASSPLGTAYEQYF.

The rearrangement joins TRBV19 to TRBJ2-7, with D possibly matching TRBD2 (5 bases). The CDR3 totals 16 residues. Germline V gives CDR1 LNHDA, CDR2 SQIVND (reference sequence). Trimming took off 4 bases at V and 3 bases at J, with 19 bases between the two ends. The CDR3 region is CASSTPDSYNHYEQYF. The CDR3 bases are TGTGCCAGTAGTACTCCGGACTCATATAACCACTACGAGCAGTACTTC.

This CDR3 is CASSPGGGADTQYF. The CDR3 bases are TGTGCCAGCAGCCCAGGTGGGGGGGCAGATACGCAGTATTTT. The chain uses TRBV13 and TRBJ2-3; 7 positions match TRBD2. V was clipped by 5 bases and J by 4 bases; unmatched bases: 6. The length of the CDR3 is 14 residues. Germline CDR1 is PRHDT and CDR2 is FYEKMQ (reference sequence).

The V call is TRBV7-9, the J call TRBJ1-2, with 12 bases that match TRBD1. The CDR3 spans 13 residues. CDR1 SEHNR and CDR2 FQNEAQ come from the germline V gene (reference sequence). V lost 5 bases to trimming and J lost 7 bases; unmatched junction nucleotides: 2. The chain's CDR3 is CASSRDRGLGYTF. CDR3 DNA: TGTGCCAGCAGCCGGGACAGGGGGCTTGGCTACACCTTC.

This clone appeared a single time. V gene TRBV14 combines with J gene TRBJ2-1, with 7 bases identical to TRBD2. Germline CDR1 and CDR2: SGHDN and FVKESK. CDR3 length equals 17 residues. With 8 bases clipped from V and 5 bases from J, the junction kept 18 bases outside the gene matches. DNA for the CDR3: TGTGCCAGCCAAAGCAGTTACGGGGGGTCTATAAACAATGAGCAGTTCTTC. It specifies CASQSSYGGSINNEQFF.

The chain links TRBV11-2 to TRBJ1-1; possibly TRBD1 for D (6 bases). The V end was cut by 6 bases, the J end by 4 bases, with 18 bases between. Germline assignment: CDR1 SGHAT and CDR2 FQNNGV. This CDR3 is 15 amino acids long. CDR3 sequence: CASSQGPGTSTEAFF. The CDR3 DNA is TGTGCCAGCAGTCAGGGGCCAGGGACGAGCACTGAAGCTTTCTTT.